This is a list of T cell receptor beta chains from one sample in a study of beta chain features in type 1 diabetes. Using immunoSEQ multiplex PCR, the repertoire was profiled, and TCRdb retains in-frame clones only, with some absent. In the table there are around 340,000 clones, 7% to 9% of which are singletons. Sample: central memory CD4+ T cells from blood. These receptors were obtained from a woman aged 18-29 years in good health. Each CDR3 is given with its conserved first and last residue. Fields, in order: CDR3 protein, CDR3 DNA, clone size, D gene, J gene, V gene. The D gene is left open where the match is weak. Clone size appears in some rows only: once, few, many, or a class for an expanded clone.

cdr3_aa: CSVCLAGGSYEQYF
cdr3_nt: TGCAGCGTCTGTCTAGCGGGGGGCTCCTACGAGCAGTACTTC
clone_size: few
d_call: TRBD2
j_call: TRBJ2-7
v_call: TRBV29-1

cdr3_aa: CASTLGGRGSYNEQFF
cdr3_nt: TGTGCCAGCACCTTGGGTGGGAGGGGCTCCTACAATGAGCAGTTCTTC
clone_size: few
d_call: TRBD2
j_call: TRBJ2-1
v_call: TRBV5-4

cdr3_aa: CASSTSGQGAVLSYGYTF
cdr3_nt: TGTGCCAGCTCAACATCGGGACAGGGAGCGGTCCTAAGCTATGGCTACACCTTC
clone_size: few
d_call: TRBD1
j_call: TRBJ1-2
v_call: TRBV18

cdr3_aa: CASSLRAADNEQFF
cdr3_nt: TGCGCCAGCAGCTTGAGGGCGGCTGACAATGAGCAGTTCTTC
clone_size: NA
d_call: NA
j_call: TRBJ2-1
v_call: TRBV5-1

cdr3_aa: CASSYQPGTDTQYF
cdr3_nt: TGTGCCAGCAGTTACCAACCCGGCACAGATACGCAGTATTTT
clone_size: NA
d_call: NA
j_call: TRBJ2-3
v_call: TRBV6-5

cdr3_aa: CASSQDPYSNQPQHF
cdr3_nt: TGTGCCAGCAGCCAAGATCCGTATAGCAATCAGCCCCAGCATTTT
clone_size: many
d_call: NA
j_call: TRBJ1-5
v_call: TRBV4-2

cdr3_aa: CASSLTTIGVGEQFF
cdr3_nt: TGTGCCAGCAGCTTAACGACTATTGGGGTAGGTGAGCAGTTCTTC
clone_size: many
d_call: NA
j_call: TRBJ2-1
v_call: TRBV7-3

cdr3_aa: CASSEQETQYF
cdr3_nt: TGTGCCAGCAGTGAACAAGAGACCCAGTACTTC
clone_size: NA
d_call: NA
j_call: TRBJ2-5
v_call: TRBV2

cdr3_aa: CASSLPRDNGLRPQHF
cdr3_nt: TGTGCCAGCAGCTTACCAAGGGACAACGGCTTGAGGCCCCAGCATTTT
clone_size: NA
d_call: NA
j_call: TRBJ1-5
v_call: TRBV7-3

cdr3_aa: CASSSDREGAQYF
cdr3_nt: TGTGCCAGCAGCTCTGACAGGGAAGGGGCCCAGTACTTC
clone_size: many
d_call: TRBD1
j_call: TRBJ2-5
v_call: TRBV11-2

cdr3_aa: CASSWGSHKGEQYF
cdr3_nt: TGTGCCAGCAGCTGGGGATCCCATAAAGGCGAGCAGTACTTC
clone_size: NA
d_call: NA
j_call: TRBJ2-7
v_call: TRBV9

cdr3_aa: CASSVLSLASTGELFF
cdr3_nt: TGTGCCAGCAGCGTATTGAGTCTAGCAAGCACCGGGGAGCTGTTTTTT
clone_size: NA
d_call: NA
j_call: TRBJ2-2
v_call: TRBV9

cdr3_aa: CASSLVYETQYF
cdr3_nt: TGTGCCAGCAGCTTAGTATATGAGACCCAGTACTTC
clone_size: NA
d_call: NA
j_call: TRBJ2-5
v_call: TRBV11-2

cdr3_aa: CATSRKGLAGVLVEQFF
cdr3_nt: TGTGCCACCAGCAGAAAGGGACTAGCGGGAGTTCTTGTTGAGCAGTTCTTC
clone_size: few
d_call: TRBD2
j_call: TRBJ2-1
v_call: TRBV15

cdr3_aa: CASSPDPGKPDGYTF
cdr3_nt: TGTGCCAGCAGCCCAGACCCCGGCAAGCCGGATGGCTACACCTTC
clone_size: few
d_call: NA
j_call: TRBJ1-2
v_call: TRBV7-9

cdr3_aa: CASSRISGGPGELFF
cdr3_nt: TGTGCCAGCAGCCGAATCTCAGGGGGGCCCGGGGAGCTGTTTTTT
clone_size: few
d_call: NA
j_call: TRBJ2-2
v_call: TRBV4-2